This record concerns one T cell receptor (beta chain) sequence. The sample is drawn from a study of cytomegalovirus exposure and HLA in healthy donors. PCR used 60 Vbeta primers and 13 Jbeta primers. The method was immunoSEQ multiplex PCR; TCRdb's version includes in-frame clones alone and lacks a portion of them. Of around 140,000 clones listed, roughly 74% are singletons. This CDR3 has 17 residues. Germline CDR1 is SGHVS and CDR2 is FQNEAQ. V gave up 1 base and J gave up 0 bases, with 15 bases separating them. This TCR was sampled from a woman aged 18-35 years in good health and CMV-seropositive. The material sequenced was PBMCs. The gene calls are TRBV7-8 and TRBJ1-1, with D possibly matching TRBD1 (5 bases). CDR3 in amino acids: CASSLETGELMNTEAFF. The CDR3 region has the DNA TGTGCCAGCAGCTTAGAGACGGGGGAACTAATGAACACTGAAGCTTTCTTT. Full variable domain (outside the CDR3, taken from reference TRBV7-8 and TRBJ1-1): GAGVSQSPRYKVAKRGQDVALRCDPISGHVSLFWYQQALGQGPEFLTYFQNEAQLDKSGLPSDRFFAERPEGSVSTLKIQRTQQEDSAVYLCASSLETGELMNTEAFFGQGTRLTVV.